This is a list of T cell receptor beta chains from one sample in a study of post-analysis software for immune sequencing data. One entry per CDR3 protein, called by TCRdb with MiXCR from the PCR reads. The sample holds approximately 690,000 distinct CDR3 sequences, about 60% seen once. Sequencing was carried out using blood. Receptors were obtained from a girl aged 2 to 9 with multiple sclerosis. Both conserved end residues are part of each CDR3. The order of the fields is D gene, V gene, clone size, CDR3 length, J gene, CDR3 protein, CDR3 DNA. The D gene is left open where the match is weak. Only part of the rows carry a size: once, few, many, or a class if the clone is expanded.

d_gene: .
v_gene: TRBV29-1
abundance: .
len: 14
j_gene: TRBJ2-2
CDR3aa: CSVERVLGTGELFF
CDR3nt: TGCAGCGTTGAAAGGGTTTTAGGCACCGGGGAGCTGTTTTTT

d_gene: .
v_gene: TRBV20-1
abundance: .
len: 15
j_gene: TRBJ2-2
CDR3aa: CSASGTLSGVGELFF
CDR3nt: TGCAGTGCTAGCGGGACTCTCTCCGGGGTCGGGGAGCTGTTTTTT

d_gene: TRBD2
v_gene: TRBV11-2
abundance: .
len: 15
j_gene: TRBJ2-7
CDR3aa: CASRPDMGGSYEQYF
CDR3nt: TGTGCCAGCAGACCCGACATGGGGGGGAGCTACGAGCAGTACTTC

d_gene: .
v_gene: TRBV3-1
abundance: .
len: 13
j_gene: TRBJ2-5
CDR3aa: CASSQGRTETQYF
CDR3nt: TGTGCCAGCAGCCAAGGCAGGACGGAGACCCAGTACTTC

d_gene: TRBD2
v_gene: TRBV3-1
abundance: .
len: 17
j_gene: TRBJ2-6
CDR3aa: CASSQDGGELGANVLTF
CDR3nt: TGTGCCAGCAGCCAAGATGGGGGGGAGCTTGGGGCCAACGTCCTGACTTTC

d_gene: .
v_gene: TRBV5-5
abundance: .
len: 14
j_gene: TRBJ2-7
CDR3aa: CASSLEWGSYEQYF
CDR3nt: TGTGCCAGCAGCTTGGAGTGGGGAAGCTACGAGCAGTACTTC

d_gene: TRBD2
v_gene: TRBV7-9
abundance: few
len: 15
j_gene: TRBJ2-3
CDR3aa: CASSFASGGGDTQYF
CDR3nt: TGTGCCAGCAGCTTTGCTAGCGGTGGTGGAGATACGCAGTATTTT

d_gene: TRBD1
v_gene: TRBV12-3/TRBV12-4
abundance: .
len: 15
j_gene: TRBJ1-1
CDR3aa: CASSSHTTGIAEAFF
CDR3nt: TGTGCCAGCAGTTCCCACACGACAGGGATCGCTGAAGCTTTCTTT

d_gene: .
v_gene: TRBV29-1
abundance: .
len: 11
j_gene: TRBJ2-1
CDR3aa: CSLPQGGEQFF
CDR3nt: TGCAGCTTGCCCCAGGGAGGTGAGCAGTTCTTC

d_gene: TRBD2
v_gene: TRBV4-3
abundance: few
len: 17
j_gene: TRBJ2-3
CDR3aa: CASSQNSGSLSTDTQYF
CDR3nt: TGCGCCAGCAGCCAAAATAGCGGGAGCCTCAGCACAGATACGCAGTATTTT

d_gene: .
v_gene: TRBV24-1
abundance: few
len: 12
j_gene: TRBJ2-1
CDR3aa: CATSDLPNEQFF
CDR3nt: TGTGCCACCAGTGATTTGCCGAATGAGCAGTTCTTC

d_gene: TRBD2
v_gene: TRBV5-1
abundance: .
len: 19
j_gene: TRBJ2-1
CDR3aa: CASSLGLAGVTLSYNEQFF
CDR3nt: TGCGCCAGCAGCTTGGGACTAGCGGGAGTTACGTTGTCCTACAATGAGCAGTTCTTC

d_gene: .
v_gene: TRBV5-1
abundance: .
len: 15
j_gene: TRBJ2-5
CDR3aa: CASSSPTLPQETQYF
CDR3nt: TGCGCCAGCAGCTCTCCCACTTTGCCCCAAGAGACCCAGTACTTC

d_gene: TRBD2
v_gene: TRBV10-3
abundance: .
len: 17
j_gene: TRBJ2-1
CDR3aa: CAITRTSGGSSYNEQFF
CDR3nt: TGTGCCATCACCAGGACTAGCGGGGGGTCTTCCTACAATGAGCAGTTCTTC

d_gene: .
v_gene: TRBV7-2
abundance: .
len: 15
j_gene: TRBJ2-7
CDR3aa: CASSLWSSRGVEQYF
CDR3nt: TGTGCCAGCAGCTTATGGTCCAGCCGCGGGGTGGAGCAGTACTTC

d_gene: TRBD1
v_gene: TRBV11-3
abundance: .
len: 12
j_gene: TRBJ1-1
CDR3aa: CASSLAGQEAFF
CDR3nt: TGTGCCAGCAGCTTAGCGGGACAGGAGGCTTTCTTT

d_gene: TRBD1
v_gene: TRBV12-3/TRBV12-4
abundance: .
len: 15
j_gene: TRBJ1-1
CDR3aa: CASSFPDRGGTEAFF
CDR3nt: TGTGCCAGCAGTTTCCCCGACAGGGGAGGGACTGAAGCTTTCTTT

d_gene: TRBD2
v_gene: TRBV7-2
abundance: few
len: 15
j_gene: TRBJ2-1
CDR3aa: CASSFRASGTNEQFF
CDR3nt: TGTGCCAGCAGCTTCAGGGCTAGCGGGACCAATGAGCAGTTCTTC

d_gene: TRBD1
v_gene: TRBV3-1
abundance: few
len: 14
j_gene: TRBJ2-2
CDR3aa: CASNADRGKSELFF
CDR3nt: TGTGCCAGCAACGCGGACAGGGGAAAGTCGGAGCTGTTTTTT

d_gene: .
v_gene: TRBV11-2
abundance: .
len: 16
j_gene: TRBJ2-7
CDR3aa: CASSLVTTRASYEQYF
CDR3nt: TGTGCCAGCAGCTTAGTAACTACTAGGGCGTCTTACGAGCAGTACTTC

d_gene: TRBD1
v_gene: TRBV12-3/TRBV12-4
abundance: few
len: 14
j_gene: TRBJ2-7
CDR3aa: CASRSGTVTYEQYF
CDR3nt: TGTGCCAGCAGATCCGGGACAGTTACGTACGAGCAGTACTTC

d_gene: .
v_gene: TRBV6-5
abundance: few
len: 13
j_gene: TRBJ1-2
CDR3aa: CASSIGGDYGYTF
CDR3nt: TGTGCCAGCAGTATCGGGGGGGACTATGGCTACACCTTC

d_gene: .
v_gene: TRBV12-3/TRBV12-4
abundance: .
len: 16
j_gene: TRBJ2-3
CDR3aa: CASRTYRVRSTDTQYF
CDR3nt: TGTGCCAGCAGAACCTACAGGGTTAGGTCGACAGATACGCAGTATTTT

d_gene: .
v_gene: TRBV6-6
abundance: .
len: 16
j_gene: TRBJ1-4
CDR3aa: CASSYRPGPPNEKLFF
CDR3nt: TGTGCCAGCAGTTACAGGCCGGGACCGCCCAATGAAAAACTGTTTTTT

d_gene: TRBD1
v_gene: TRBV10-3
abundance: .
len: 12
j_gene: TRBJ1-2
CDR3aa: CAISATGAGYTF
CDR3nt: TGTGCCATCAGTGCGACAGGGGCGGGCTACACCTTC

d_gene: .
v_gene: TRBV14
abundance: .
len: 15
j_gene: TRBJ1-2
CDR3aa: CASSQVMGRGYGYTF
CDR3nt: TGTGCCAGCAGCCAAGTGATGGGCAGGGGCTATGGCTACACCTTC

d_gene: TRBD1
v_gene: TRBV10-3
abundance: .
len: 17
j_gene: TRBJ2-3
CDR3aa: CAISDTARTGGTNTQYF
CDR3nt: TGTGCCATCAGTGACACAGCCCGGACAGGTGGCACAAATACGCAGTATTTT

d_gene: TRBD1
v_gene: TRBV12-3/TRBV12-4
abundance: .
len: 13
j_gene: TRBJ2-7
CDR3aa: CASSSGQIYEQYF
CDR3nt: TGTGCCAGCAGTTCGGGACAGATTTACGAGCAGTACTTC

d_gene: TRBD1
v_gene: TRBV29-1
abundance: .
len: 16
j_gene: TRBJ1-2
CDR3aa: CSVDKWVTGSNYGYTF
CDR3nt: TGCAGCGTTGATAAATGGGTGACAGGGTCTAACTATGGCTACACCTTC

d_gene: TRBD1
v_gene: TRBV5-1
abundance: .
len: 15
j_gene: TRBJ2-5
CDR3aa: CASSPGGEGEETQYF
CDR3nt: TGCGCCAGCAGCCCAGGGGGTGAGGGTGAAGAGACCCAGTACTTC

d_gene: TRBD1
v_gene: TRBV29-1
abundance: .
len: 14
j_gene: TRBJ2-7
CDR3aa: CSVEERGPSYEQYF
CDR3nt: TGCAGCGTTGAAGAGAGGGGGCCCTCCTACGAGCAGTACTTC

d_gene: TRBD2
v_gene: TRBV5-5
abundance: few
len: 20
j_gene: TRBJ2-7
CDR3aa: CASSVSLGTSGSTFTYEQYF
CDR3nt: TGTGCCAGCAGCGTTTCCCTCGGGACTAGCGGTTCCACCTTTACCTACGAGCAGTACTTC

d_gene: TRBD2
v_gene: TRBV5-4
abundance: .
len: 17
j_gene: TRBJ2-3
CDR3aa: CASSLFSGGGYTDTQYF
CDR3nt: TGTGCCAGCAGCTTGTTTAGTGGCGGGGGTTACACAGATACGCAGTATTTT

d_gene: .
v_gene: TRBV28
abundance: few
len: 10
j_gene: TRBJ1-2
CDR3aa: CASSLEGYTF
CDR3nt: TGTGCCAGCAGTTTAGAGGGCTACACCTTC

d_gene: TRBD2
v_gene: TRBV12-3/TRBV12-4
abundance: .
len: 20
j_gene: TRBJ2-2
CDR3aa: CASSFSGARGGAADTGELFF
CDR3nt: TGTGCCAGCAGTTTTTCGGGAGCCCGCGGGGGGGCCGCGGACACCGGGGAGCTGTTTTTT

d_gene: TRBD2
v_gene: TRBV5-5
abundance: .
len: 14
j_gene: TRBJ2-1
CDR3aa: CASSGPTSADEQFF
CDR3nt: TGTGCCAGCAGCGGACCGACTAGCGCGGATGAGCAGTTCTTC

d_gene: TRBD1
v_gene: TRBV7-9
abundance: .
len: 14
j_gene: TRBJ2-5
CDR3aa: CASSWGQGTETQYF
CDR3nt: TGTGCCAGCAGCTGGGGACAGGGGACAGAGACCCAGTACTTC

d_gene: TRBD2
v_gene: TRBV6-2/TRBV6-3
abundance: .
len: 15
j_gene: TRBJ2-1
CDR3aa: CAISYIASGHNEQFF
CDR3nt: TGTGCCATCAGTTATATCGCTAGCGGACACAATGAGCAGTTCTTC

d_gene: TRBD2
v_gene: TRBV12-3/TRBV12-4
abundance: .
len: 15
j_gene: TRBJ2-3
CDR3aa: CASNPSGGDTDTQYF
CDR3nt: TGTGCCAGCAACCCTAGCGGGGGGGACACAGATACGCAGTATTTT

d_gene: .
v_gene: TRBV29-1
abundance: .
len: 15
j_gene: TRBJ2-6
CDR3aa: CSVLTDTAGANVRTF
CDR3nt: TGCAGCGTTCTGACAGATACCGCAGGGGCCAACGTCCGGACTTTC

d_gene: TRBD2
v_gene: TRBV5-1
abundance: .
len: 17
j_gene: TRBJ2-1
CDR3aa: CASSLGLAAPSYNEQFF
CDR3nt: TGCGCCAGCAGCTTGGGACTAGCGGCCCCGTCCTACAATGAGCAGTTCTTC

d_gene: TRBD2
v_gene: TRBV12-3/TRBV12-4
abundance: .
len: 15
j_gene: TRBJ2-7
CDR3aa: CANSPGLAGTGEQYF
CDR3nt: TGTGCCAACAGTCCAGGACTAGCGGGGACGGGGGAGCAGTACTTC

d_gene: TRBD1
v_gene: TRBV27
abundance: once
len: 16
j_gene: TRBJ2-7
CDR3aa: CASSPRTGHSSYEQYF
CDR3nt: TGTGCCAGCAGTCCACGGACAGGACATAGCTCCTACGAGCAGTACTTC

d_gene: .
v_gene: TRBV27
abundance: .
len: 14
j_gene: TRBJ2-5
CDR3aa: CASSLRGCRETQYF
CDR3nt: TGTGCCAGCAGTCTTAGGGGGTGCCGGGAGACCCAGTACTTC

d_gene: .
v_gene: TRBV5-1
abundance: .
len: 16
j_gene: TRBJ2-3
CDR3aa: CASSRTWGGTTDTQYF
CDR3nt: TGCGCCAGCAGCCGAACCTGGGGCGGAACCACAGATACGCAGTATTTT

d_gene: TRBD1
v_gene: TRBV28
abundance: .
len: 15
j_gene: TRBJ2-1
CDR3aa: CASSLRDRVICEQFF
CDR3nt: TGTGCCAGCAGTTTGAGGGACAGGGTAATATGTGAGCAGTTCTTC

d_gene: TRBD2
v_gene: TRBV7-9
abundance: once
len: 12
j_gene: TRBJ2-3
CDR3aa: CASRTGGDTQYF
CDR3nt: TGTGCCAGCAGGACGGGGGGGGATACGCAGTATTTT

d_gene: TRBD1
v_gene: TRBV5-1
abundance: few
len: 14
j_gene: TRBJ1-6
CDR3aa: CASSPTGAGAPLHF
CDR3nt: TGCGCCAGCAGCCCGACAGGGGCAGGTGCACCCCTCCACTTT

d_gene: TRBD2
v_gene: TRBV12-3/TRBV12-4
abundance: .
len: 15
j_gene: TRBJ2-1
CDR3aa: CASRTTSGGAGEQFF
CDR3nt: TGTGCCAGCAGGACCACTAGCGGGGGGGCCGGTGAGCAGTTCTTC

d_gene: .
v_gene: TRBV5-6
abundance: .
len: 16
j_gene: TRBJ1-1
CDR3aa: CASSVLGGQVNTEAFF
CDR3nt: TGTGCCAGCAGCGTATTAGGCGGCCAAGTGAACACTGAAGCTTTCTTT

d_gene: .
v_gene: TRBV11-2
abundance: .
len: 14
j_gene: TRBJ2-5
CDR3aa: CASSSGTAEETQYF
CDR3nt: TGTGCCAGCAGCTCCGGGACCGCGGAAGAGACCCAGTACTTC

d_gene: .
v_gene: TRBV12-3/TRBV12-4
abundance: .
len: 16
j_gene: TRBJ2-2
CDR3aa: CASSFRDPRNTGELFF
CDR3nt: TGTGCCAGCAGTTTCAGGGATCCCCGTAACACCGGGGAGCTGTTTTTT

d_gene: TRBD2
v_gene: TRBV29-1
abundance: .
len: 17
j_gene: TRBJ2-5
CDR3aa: CSVWGETLTSGQETQYF
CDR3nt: TGCAGCGTTTGGGGAGAGACATTAACTAGCGGACAAGAGACCCAGTACTTC

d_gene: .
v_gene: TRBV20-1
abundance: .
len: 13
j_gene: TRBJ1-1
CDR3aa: CTARAGANTEAFF
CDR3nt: TGCACCGCGCGGGCAGGAGCCAACACTGAAGCTTTCTTT

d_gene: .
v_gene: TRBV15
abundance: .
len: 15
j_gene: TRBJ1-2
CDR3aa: CATSRDWAGSNGYTF
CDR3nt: TGTGCCACCAGCAGAGACTGGGCAGGGTCCAATGGCTACACCTTC

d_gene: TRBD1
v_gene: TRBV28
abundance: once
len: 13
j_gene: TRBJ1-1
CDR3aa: CASRPRQGGGAFF
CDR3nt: TGTGCCAGCAGACCTCGACAGGGGGGGGGAGCTTTCTTT

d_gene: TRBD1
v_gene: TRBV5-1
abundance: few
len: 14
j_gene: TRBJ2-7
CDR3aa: CASRGQGGTYEQYF
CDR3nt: TGCGCCAGTAGGGGACAGGGGGGAACCTACGAGCAGTACTTC

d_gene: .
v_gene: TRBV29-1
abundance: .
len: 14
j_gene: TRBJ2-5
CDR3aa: CSVELETAQETQYF
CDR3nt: TGCAGCGTTGAACTCGAGACCGCGCAAGAGACCCAGTACTTC